This T cell receptor beta chain was recorded in a study of technical replicates of blood from a handful of donors (dated by TCRdb to 2015 to 2018). In the germline V gene, CDR1 corresponds to MNHEY and CDR2 to SVGAGI. Ends trimmed: V by 6 bases, J by 6 bases; bases unmatched to a gene: 8. The CDR3 covers 14 residues, taking in both the cysteine and the phenylalanine. Only the CDR3 portion is preserved as DNA: 42 bases, with reading frame beginning at the first base. As for this clone: The antigen it binds to is not known. Base qualities are not recorded, but no much larger clone differs from it by a single base.

Libraries were built with the immunoSEQ multiplex PCR assay. As stored in TCRdb, this immuneACCESS dataset retains in-frame rearrangements with V and J assigned. A fraction of the clones does not appear; measured against another copy, unresolved V genes explain less than half of the discrepancy, and the remainder lacks a known reason. The sample data list approximately 82,000 clones, and under 95% of these were observed just once. The ten largest clones represent 0.27% of the sample. The sample was T cells isolated from PBMCs. The chain employs TRBV6-5 and TRBJ2-7; 10 bases in the junction line up with TRBD1. The clonotype originates from a human donor in good health. The CDR3 corresponds to CASSRDRGSLEQYF. The DNA reads as follows: TGTGCCAGCAGCCGGGACAGGGGAAGTCTCGAGCAGTACTTC.